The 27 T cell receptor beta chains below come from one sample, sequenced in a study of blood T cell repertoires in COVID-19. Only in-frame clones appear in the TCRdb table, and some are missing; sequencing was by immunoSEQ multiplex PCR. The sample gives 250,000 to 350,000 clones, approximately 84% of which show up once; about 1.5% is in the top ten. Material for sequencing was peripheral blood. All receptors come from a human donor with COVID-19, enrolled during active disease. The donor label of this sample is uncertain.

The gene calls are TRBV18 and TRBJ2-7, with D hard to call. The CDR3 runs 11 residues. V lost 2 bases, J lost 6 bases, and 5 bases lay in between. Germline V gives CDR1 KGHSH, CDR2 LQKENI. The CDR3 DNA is TGTGCCAGCTCACCAGGGCCCGAGCAGTACTTC. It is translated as CASSPGPEQYF.

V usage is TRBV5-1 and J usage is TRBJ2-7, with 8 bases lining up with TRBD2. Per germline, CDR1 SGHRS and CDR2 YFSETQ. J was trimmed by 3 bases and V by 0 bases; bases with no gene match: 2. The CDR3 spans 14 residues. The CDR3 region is CASSLDGRVYEQYF. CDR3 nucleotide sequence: TGCGCCAGCAGCTTGGACGGGAGGGTCTACGAGCAGTACTTC.

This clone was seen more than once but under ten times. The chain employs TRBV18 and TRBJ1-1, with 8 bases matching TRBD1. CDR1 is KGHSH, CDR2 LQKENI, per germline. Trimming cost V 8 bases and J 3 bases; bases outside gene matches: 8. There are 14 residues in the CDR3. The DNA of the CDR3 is TGTGCCAGCGCCGCCAGGGGGCAGGACACTGAAGCTTTCTTT. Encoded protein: CASAARGQDTEAFF.

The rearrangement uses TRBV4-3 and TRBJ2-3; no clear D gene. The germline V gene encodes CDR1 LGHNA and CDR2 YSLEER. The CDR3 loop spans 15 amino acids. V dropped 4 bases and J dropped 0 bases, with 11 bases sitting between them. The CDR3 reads CASSRRLASTDTQYF. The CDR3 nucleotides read TGCGCCAGCAGCCGCCGACTGGCTAGCACAGATACGCAGTATTTT.

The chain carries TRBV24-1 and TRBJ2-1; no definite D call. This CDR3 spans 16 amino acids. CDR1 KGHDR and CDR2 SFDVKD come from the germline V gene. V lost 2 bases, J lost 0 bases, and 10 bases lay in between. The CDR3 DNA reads TGTGCCACCAGTGATTCCCGTCCGAGCTCCTACAATGAGCAGTTCTTC. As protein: CATSDSRPSSYNEQFF.

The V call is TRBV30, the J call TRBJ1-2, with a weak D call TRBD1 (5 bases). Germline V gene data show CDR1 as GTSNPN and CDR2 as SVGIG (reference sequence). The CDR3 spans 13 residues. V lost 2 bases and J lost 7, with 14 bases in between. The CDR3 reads CAWSRQTPGGYTF. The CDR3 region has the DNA TGTGCCTGGAGTCGACAGACCCCCGGTGGCTACACCTTC.

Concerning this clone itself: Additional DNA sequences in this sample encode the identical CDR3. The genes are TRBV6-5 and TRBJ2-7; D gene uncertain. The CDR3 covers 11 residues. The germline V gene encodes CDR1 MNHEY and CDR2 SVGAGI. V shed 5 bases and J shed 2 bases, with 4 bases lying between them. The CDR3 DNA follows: TGTGCCAGCAGTCCAGCCTACGAGCAGTACTTC. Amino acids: CASSPAYEQYF.

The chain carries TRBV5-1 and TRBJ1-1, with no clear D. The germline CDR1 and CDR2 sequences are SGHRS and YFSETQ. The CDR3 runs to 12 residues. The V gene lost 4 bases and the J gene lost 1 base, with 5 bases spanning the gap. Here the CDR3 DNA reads TGCGCCAGCAGCCCAGGGAACACTGAAGCTTTCTTT. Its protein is CASSPGNTEAFF. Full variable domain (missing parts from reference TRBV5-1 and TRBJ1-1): KAGVTQTPRYLIKTRGQQVTLSCSPISGHRSVSWYQQTPGQGLQFLFEYFSETQRNKGNFPGRFSGRQFSNSRSEMNVSTLELGDSALYLCASSPGNTEAFFGQGTRLTVV.

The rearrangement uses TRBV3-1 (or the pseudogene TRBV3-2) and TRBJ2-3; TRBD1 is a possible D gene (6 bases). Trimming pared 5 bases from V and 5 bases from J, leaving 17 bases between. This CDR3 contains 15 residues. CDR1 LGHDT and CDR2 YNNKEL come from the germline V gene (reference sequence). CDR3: CASSTRGPQGDTQYF. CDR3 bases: TGTGCCAGCAGCACCAGGGGCCCCCAGGGAGATACGCAGTATTTT.

This CDR3 is CAWSVRGLLQETQYF. The CDR3, as DNA: TGTGCCTGGAGTGTACGAGGCTTGCTCCAAGAGACCCAGTACTTC. The V and J genes are TRBV30 and TRBJ2-5, with D unclear. The CDR3 spans 15 residues. V was shortened by 0 bases and J by 1 base, with 12 bases between the two germline ends. Germline V gene data show CDR1 as GTSNPN and CDR2 as SVGIG (reference sequence).

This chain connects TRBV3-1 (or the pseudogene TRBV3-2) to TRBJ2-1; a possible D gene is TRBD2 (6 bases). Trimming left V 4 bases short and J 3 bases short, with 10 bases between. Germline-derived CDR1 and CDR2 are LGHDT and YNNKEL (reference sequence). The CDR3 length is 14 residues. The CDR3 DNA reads TGTGCCAGCAGCCGACTAGAGGTCTACAATGAGCAGTTCTTC. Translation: CASSRLEVYNEQFF.

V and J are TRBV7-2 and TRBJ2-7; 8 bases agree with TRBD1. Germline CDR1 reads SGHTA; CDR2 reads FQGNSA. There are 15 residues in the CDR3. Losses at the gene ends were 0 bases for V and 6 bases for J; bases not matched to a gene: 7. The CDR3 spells CASSLALGTGVEQYF. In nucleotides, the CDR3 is TGTGCCAGCAGCTTAGCGCTGGGGACAGGTGTCGAGCAGTACTTC.

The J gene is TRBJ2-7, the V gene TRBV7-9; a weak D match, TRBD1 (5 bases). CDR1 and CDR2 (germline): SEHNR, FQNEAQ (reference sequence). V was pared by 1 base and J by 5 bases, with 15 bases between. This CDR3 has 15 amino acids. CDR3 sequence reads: CASSLEVGARNEQYF. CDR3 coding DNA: TGTGCCAGCAGCTTAGAAGTAGGGGCTCGCAACGAGCAGTACTTC. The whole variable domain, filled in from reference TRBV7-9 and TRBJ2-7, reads DTGVSQNPRHKITKRGQNVTFRCDPISEHNRLYWYRQTLGQGPEFLTYFQNEAQLEKSRLLSDRFSAERPKGSFSTLEIQRTEQGDSAMYLCASSLEVGARNEQYFGPGTRLTVT.

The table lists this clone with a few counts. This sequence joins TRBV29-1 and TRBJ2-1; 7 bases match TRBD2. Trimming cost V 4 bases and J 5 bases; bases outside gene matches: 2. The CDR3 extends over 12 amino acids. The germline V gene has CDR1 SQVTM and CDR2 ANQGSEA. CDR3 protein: CSVAAGDNEQFF. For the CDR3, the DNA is TGCAGCGTTGCCGCGGGAGACAATGAGCAGTTCTTC.

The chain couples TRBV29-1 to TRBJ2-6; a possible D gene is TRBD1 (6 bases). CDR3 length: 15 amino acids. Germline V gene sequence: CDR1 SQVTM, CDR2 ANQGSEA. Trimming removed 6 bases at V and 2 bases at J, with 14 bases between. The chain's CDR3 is CSVTQGFAGANVLTF. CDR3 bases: TGCAGCGTCACACAGGGTTTCGCTGGGGCCAACGTCCTGACTTTC. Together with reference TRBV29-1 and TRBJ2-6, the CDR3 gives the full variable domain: SAVISQKPSRDICQRGTSLTIQCQVDSQVTMMFWYRQQPGQSLTLIATANQGSEATYESGFVIDKFPISRPNLTFSTLTVSNMSPEDSSIYLCSVTQGFAGANVLTFGAGSRLTVL.

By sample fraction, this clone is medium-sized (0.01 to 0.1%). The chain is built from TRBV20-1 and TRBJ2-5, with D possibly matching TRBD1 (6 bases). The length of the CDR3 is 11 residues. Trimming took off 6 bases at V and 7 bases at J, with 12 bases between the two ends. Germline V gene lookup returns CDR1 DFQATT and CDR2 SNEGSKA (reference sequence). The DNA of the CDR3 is TGCAGTGCGGGCCCACAGGGGACCCAGTACTTC. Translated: CSAGPQGTQYF.

CDR3 nucleotides: TGTGCCATCAGTATTCTAGGGGAAAACTATGGCTACACCTTC. Residues: CAISILGENYGYTF. V gene TRBV10-3 combines with J gene TRBJ1-2, with a weak D call TRBD1 (5 bases). The germline V and J ends were trimmed by 5 bases and 2 bases, with 12 bases remaining between them. The CDR3 spans 14 residues. The germline CDR1 and CDR2 sequences are ENHRY and SYGVKD.

Here the CDR3 reads CAISITNPTGLSDGANVLTF. As DNA, the CDR3 is TGTGCCATCAGTATCACCAATCCGACAGGGCTATCAGACGGGGCCAACGTCCTGACTTTC. The chain combines TRBV10-3 with TRBJ2-6, with 7 bases that match TRBD1. Germline V gives CDR1 ENHRY, CDR2 SYGVKD. The CDR3 contains 20 residues. V was pared by 5 bases and J by 4 bases, with 20 bases of the junction left unmatched.

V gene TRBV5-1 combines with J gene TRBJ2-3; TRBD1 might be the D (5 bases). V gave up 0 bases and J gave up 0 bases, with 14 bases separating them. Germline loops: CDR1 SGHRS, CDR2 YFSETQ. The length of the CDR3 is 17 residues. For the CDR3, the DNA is TGCGCCAGCAGCTTGGAGACAGCCAATCCTAGCACAGATACGCAGTATTTT. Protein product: CASSLETANPSTDTQYF.

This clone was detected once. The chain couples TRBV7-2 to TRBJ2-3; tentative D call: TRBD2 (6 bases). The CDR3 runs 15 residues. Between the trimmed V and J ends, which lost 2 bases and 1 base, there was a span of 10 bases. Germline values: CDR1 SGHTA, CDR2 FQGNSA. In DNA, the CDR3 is TGTGCCAGCAGCTTACAACTAGCTGGCACAGATACGCAGTATTTT. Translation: CASSLQLAGTDTQYF.

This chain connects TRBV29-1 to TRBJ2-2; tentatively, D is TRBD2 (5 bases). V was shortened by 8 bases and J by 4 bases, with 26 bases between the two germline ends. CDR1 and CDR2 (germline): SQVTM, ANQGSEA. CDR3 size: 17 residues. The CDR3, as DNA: TGCAGCCGGGGTGGAAAGTACGACCCGCGAGCCACCGGGGAGCTGTTTTTT. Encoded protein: CSRGGKYDPRATGELFF.

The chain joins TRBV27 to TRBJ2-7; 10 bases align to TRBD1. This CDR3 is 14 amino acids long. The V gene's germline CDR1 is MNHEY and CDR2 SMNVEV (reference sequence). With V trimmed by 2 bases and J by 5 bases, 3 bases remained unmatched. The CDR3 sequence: CASSLRDRGHEQYF. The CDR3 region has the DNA TGTGCCAGCAGTTTAAGGGACAGGGGCCACGAGCAGTACTTC.

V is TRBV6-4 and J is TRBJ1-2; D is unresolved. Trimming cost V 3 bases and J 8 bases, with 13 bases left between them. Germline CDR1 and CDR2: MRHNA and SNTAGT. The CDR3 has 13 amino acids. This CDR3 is CASSEAGGYGYTF. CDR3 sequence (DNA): TGTGCCAGCAGTGAAGCCGGTGGTTACGGCTACACCTTC.

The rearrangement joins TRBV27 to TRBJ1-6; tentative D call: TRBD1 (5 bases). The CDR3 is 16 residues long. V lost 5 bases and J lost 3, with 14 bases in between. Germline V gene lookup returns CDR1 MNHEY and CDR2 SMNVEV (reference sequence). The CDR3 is CASSPLTTVYNSPLHF. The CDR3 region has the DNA TGTGCCAGCAGTCCCTTGACGACAGTCTATAATTCACCCCTCCACTTT.

The DNA of the CDR3 is TGTGCCTGGAGTGTTGGATTCGGAGCGGGAAGTCTCGACGAGCAGTACTTC. It translates to CAWSVGFGAGSLDEQYF. The rearrangement links TRBV30 to TRBJ2-7; 7 nucleotides align to TRBD2. This CDR3 spans 17 amino acids. CDR1 is GTSNPN, CDR2 SVGIG, per germline (reference sequence). J gave up 5 bases and V 0 bases, and 16 bases lay outside the gene matches.

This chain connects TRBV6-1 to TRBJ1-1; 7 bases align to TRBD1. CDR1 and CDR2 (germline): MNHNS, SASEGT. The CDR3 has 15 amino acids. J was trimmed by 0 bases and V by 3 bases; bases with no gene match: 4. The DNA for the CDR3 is TGTGCCAGCAGTGACCCGGGACAGATGAACACTGAAGCTTTCTTT. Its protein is CASSDPGQMNTEAFF.

The chain's CDR3 is CASSLGQSGTTDTQYF. The CDR3 bases are TGTGCCAGCAGCCTGGGACAGTCAGGGACCACAGATACGCAGTATTTT. The rearrangement uses TRBV7-9 and TRBJ2-3; 7 nucleotides match TRBD1. The trim removed 5 bases at V and 2 bases at J, leaving 10 bases unmatched. Germline-derived CDR1 and CDR2 are SEHNR and FQNEAQ (reference sequence). CDR3 size: 16 residues.